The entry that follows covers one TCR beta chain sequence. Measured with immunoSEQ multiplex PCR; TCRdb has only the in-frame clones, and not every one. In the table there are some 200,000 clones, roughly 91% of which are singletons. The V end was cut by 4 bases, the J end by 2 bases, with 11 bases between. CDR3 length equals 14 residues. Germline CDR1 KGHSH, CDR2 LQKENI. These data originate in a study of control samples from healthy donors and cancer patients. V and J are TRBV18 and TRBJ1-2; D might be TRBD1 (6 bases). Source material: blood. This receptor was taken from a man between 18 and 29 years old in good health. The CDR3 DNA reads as TGTGCCAGCTCACAAAGTGGGGGCAACTATGGCTACACCTTC. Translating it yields CASSQSGGNYGYTF.